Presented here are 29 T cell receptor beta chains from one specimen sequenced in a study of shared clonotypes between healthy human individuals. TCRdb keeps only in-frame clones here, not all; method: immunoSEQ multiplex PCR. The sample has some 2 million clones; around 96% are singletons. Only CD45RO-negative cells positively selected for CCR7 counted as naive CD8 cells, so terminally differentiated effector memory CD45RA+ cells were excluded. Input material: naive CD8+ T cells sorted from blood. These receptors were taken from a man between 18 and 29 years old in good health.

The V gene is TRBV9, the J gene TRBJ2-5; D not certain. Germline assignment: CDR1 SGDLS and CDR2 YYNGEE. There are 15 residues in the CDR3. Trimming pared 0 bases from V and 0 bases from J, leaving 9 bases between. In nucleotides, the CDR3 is TGTGCCAGCAGCGTAGCTGCCGAGTACCAAGAGACCCAGTACTTC. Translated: CASSVAAEYQETQYF.

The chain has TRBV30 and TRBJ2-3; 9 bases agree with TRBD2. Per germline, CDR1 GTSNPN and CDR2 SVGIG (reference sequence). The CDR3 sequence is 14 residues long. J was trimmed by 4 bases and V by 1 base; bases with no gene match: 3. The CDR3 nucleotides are TGTGCCTGGAGTGAGTTAGCGGGGGCAGATACGCAGTATTTT. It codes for CAWSELAGADTQYF. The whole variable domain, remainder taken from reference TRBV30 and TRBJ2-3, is SQTIHQWPATLVQPVGSPLSLECTVEGTSNPNLYWYRQAAGRGLQLLFYSVGIGQISSEVPQNLSASRPQDRQFILSSKKLLLSDSGFYLCAWSELAGADTQYFGPGTRLTVL.

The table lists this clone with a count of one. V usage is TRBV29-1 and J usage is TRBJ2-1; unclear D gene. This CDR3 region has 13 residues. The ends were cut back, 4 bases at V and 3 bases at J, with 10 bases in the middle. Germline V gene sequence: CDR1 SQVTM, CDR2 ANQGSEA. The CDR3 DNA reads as TGCAGCGTTGTGCTTTGGGGCTACAATGAGCAGTTCTTC. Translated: CSVVLWGYNEQFF.

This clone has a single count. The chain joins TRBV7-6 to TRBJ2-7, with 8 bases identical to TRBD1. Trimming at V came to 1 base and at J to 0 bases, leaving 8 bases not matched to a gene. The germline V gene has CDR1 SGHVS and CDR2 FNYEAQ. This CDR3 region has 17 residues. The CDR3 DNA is TGTGCCAGCAGCTTAGAATCCCCGGGACAGGCCTCCTACGAGCAGTACTTC. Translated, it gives CASSLESPGQASYEQYF. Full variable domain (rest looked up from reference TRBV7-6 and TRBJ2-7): GAGVSQSPRYKVTKRGQDVALRCDPISGHVSLYWYRQALGQGPEFLTYFNYEAQQDKSGLPNDRFSAERPEGSISTLTIQRTEQRDSAMYRCASSLESPGQASYEQYFGPGTRLTVT.

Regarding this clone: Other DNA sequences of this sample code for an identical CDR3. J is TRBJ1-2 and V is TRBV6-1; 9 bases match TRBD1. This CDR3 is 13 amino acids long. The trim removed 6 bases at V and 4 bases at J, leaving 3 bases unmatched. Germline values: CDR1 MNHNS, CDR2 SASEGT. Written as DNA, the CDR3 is TGTGCCAGCAGAGAACAGGGGGCCTATGGCTACACCTTC. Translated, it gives CASREQGAYGYTF.

Here the CDR3 reads CASSELGEQFF. The DNA for the CDR3 is TGTGCCAGCAGTGAACTCGGTGAGCAGTTCTTC. V gene TRBV2 combines with J gene TRBJ2-1; D remains unclear. V was trimmed by 2 bases and J by 9 bases, leaving 5 bases between them. Germline V gene sequence: CDR1 SNHLY, CDR2 FYNNEI. The CDR3 is 11 amino acids.

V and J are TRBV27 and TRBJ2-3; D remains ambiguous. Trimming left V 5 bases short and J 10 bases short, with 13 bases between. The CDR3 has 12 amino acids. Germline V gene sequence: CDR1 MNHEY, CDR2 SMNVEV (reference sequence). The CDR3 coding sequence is TGTGCCAGCAGTGATAGCACCCTAGCGCAGTATTTT. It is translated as CASSDSTLAQYF.

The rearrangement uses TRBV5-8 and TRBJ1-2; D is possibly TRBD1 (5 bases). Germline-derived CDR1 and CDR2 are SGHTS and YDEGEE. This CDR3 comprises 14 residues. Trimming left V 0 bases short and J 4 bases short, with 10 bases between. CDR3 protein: CASSLVQGGYGYTF. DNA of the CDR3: TGTGCCAGCAGCTTGGTTCAGGGCGGCTATGGCTACACCTTC.

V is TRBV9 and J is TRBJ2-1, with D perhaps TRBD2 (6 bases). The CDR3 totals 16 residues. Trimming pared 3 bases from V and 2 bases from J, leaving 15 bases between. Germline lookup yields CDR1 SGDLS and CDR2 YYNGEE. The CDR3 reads CASSDLSGSTYNEQFF. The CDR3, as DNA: TGTGCCAGCAGCGACCTCAGCGGGTCGACCTACAATGAGCAGTTCTTC.

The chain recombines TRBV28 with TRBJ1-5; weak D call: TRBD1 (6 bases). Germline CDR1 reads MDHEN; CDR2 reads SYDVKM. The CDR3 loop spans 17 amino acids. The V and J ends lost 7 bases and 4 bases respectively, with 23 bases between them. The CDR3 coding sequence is TGTGCCAGCACTTTCACCTCCGGCGGGACACCTAATCAGCCCCAGCATTTT. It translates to CASTFTSGGTPNQPQHF. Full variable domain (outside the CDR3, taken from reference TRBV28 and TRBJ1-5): DVKVTQSSRYLVKRTGEKVFLECVQDMDHENMFWYRQDPGLGLRLIYFSYDVKMKEKGDIPEGYSVSREKKERFSLILESASTNQTSMYLCASTFTSGGTPNQPQHFGDGTRLSIL.

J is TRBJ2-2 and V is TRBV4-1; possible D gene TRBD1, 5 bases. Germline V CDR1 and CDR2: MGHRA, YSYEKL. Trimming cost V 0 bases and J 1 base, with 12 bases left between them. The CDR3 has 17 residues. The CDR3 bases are TGCGCCAGCAGCCAAGATGACAGTGGATGGAACACCGGGGAGCTGTTTTTT. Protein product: CASSQDDSGWNTGELFF.

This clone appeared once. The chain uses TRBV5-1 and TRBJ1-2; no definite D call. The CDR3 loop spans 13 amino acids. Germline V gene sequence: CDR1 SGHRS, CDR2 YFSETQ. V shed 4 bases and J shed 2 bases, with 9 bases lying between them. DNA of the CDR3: TGCGCCAGCAGCATTACTGAGAACTATGGCTACACCTTC. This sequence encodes CASSITENYGYTF.

CDR3 sequence (DNA): TGTGCCAGCAGCCCAGGGGACAACCCCTACGAGCAGTACTTC. Protein: CASSPGDNPYEQYF. The J gene is TRBJ2-7, the V gene TRBV9; D possibly corresponds to TRBD1 (6 bases). Trimming took 4 bases from V and 2 from J, leaving 13 bases between them. CDR1 and CDR2 from the germline V gene are SGDLS and YYNGEE. The CDR3 has 14 amino acids.

The CDR3 DNA is TGTGCCAGCAGCCCAGGACTAGCGTTTCCCGGGGAGCTGTTTTTT. Residues: CASSPGLAFPGELFF. V usage is TRBV7-9 and J usage is TRBJ2-2, with TRBD2 matching 9 bases. The CDR3 extends over 15 amino acids. The junction had 7 bases not matched to a gene; V was cut back by 5 bases and J by 6 bases. Per germline, CDR1 SEHNR and CDR2 FQNEAQ (reference sequence).

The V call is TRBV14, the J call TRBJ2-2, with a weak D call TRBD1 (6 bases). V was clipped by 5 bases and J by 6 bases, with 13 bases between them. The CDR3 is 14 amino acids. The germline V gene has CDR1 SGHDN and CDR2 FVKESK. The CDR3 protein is CASSEYRVSGELFF. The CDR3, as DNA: TGTGCCAGCAGCGAATACAGGGTTTCCGGGGAGCTGTTTTTT.

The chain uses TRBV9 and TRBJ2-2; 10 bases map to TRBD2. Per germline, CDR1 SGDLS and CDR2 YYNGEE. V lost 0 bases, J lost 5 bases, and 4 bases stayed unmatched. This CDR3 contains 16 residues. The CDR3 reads CASSVGLAGDTGELFF. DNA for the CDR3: TGTGCCAGCAGCGTAGGTCTAGCGGGAGATACCGGGGAGCTGTTTTTT.

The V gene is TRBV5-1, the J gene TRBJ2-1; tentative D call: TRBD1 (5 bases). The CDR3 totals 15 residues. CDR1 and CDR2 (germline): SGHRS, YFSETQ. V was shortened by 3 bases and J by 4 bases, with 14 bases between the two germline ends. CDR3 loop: CASSSVLGPYNEQFF. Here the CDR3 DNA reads TGCGCCAGCAGCTCGGTTTTGGGGCCGTACAATGAGCAGTTCTTC.

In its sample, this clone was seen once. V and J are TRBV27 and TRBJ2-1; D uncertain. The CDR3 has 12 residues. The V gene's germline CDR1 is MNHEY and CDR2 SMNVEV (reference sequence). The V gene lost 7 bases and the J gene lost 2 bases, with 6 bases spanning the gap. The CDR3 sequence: CASMKAYNEQFF. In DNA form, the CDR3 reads TGTGCCAGCATGAAGGCCTACAATGAGCAGTTCTTC.

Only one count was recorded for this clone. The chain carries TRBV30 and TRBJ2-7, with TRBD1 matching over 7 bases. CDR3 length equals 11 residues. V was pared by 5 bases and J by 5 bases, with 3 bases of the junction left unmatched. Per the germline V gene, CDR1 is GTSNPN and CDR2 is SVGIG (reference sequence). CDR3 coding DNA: TGTGCCTGGGACCAGGGGGACGAGCAGTACTTC. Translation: CAWDQGDEQYF.

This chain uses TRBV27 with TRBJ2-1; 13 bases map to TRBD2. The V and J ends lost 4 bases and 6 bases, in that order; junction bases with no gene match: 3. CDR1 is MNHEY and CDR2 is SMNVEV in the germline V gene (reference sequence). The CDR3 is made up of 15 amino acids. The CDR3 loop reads CASSSGLAGSNEQFF. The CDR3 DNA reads TGTGCCAGCAGTTCGGGACTAGCGGGGAGCAATGAGCAGTTCTTC.

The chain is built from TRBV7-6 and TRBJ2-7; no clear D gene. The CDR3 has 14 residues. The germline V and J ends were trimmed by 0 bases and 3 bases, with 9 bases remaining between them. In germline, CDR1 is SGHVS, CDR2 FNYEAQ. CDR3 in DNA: TGTGCCAGCAGCTTAGCGCCGTGGGGCTACGAGCAGTACTTC. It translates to CASSLAPWGYEQYF.

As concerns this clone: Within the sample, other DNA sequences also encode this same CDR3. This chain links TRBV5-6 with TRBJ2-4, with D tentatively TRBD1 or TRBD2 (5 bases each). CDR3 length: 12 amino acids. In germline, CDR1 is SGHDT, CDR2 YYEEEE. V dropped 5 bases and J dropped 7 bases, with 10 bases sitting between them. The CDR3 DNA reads TGTGCCAGCAGTTTTGGGGGTAACATTCAGTACTTC. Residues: CASSFGGNIQYF.

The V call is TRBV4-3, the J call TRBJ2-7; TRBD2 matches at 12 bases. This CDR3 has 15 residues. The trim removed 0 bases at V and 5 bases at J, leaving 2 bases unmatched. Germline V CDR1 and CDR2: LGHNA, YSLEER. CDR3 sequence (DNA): TGCGCCAGCAGCCAAGACCTAGCGGGAGGGAACGAGCAGTACTTC. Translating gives CASSQDLAGGNEQYF.

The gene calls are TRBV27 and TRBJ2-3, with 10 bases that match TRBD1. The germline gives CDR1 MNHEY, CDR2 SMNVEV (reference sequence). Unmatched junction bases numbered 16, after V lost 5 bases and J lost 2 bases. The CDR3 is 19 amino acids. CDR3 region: CASSTLPPGTGADTDTQYF. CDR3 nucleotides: TGTGCCAGCAGTACCCTACCCCCCGGGACAGGGGCGGACACAGATACGCAGTATTTT.

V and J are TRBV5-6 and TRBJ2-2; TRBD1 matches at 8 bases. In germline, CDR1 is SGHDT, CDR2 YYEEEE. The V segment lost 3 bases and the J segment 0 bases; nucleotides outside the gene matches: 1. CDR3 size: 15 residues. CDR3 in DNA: TGTGCCAGCAGCTCGACAGGGGCGAACACCGGGGAGCTGTTTTTT. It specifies CASSSTGANTGELFF.

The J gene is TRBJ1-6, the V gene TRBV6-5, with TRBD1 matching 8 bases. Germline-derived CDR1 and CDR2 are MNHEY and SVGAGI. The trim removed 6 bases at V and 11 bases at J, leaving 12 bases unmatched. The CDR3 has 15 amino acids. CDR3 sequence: CASRGARQGWTPLHF. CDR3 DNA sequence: TGTGCCAGCAGAGGAGCGAGACAGGGGTGGACACCCCTCCACTTT.

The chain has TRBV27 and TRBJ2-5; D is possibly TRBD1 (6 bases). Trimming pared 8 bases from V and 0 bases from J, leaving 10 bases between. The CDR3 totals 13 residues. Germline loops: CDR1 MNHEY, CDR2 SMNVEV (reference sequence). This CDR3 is CASSDSNQETQYF. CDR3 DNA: TGTGCCAGCTCGGACAGCAACCAAGAGACCCAGTACTTC.

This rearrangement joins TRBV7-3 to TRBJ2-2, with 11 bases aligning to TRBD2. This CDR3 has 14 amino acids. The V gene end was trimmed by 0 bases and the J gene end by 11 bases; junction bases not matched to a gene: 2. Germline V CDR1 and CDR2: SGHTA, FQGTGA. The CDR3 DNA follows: TGTGCCAGCAGCTTAACTAGCGGGGGGGCAGAGCTGTTTTTT. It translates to CASSLTSGGAELFF. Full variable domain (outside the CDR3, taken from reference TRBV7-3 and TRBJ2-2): GAGVSQTPSNKVTEKGKYVELRCDPISGHTALYWYRQSLGQGPEFLIYFQGTGAADDSGLPNDRFFAVRPEGSVSTLKIQRTERGDSAVYLCASSLTSGGAELFFGEGSRLTVL.

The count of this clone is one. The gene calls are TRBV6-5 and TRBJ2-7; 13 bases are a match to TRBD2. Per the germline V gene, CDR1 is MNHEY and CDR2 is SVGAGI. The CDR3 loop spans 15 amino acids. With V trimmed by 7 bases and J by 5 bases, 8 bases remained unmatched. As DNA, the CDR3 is TGTGCCAGCACCTGGGGACTAGCGGGATTGCACGAGCAGTACTTC. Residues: CASTWGLAGLHEQYF.